These 27 T cell receptor beta chains originate from one sample sequenced in a study of memory CD8 T cells in hepatitis C reinfection. Time point indicated: late/post reinfection, 12 to 24 weeks after detection. Sorted cells were sequenced directly ex vivo without any in vitro expansion. Using immunoSEQ multiplex PCR, the repertoire was profiled, and TCRdb retains in-frame clones only, with some absent. The sample contains around 45,000 clones, roughly 89% of which appear only once. Material for sequencing was naive CD8+ T cells sorted from blood. The receptors come from a man aged 18 to 29 with hepatitis C virus infection.

The V call is TRBV11-2, the J call TRBJ2-7; the match to TRBD2 covers 7 bases. CDR1 and CDR2 (germline): SGHAT, FQNNGV. The CDR3 has 16 amino acids. The trim removed 5 bases at V and 2 bases at J, leaving 12 bases unmatched. For the CDR3, the DNA is TGTGCCAGCAGCCTCGGACCGGCGCGGGGGACCTACGAGCAGTACTTC. As protein: CASSLGPARGTYEQYF.

J is TRBJ2-5 and V is TRBV5-1; TRBD1 matches at 8 bases. CDR3 length equals 18 residues. V was clipped by 4 bases and J by 5 bases; unmatched bases: 19. The germline V gene encodes CDR1 SGHRS and CDR2 YFSETQ. CDR3 protein: CASSPRDRSPRGEETQYF. The CDR3 DNA sequence: TGCGCCAGCAGCCCGCGGGACAGGAGCCCTCGAGGGGAGGAGACCCAGTACTTC.

V is TRBV10-2 and J is TRBJ1-5; D remains unclear. V shed 7 bases and J shed 1 base, with 14 bases lying between them. The germline gives CDR1 WSHSY, CDR2 SAAADI. The CDR3 has 15 residues. CDR3: CASTLRLFSNQPQHF. CDR3 coding DNA: TGCGCCAGCACCCTGCGACTCTTCAGCAATCAGCCCCAGCATTTT.

The V and J genes are TRBV7-6 and TRBJ2-1, with TRBD1 as a possible D gene (5 bases). Germline CDR1 is SGHVS and CDR2 is FNYEAQ. The germline V and J ends were trimmed by 5 bases and 6 bases, with 11 bases remaining between them. The CDR3 is 13 amino acids. As DNA, the CDR3 is TGTGCCAGCAGCCCGCAGGGTTTCAATGAGCAGTTCTTC. It specifies CASSPQGFNEQFF. Full variable domain (outside the CDR3, taken from reference TRBV7-6 and TRBJ2-1): GAGVSQSPRYKVTKRGQDVALRCDPISGHVSLYWYRQALGQGPEFLTYFNYEAQQDKSGLPNDRFSAERPEGSISTLTIQRTEQRDSAMYRCASSPQGFNEQFFGPGTRLTVL.

The chain couples TRBV19 to TRBJ1-5; unclear D gene. Germline values: CDR1 LNHDA, CDR2 SQIVND (reference sequence). This CDR3 region has 12 residues. V lost 0 bases and J lost 9, with 6 bases in between. The CDR3 reads CASSIEFGPQHF. For the CDR3, the DNA is TGTGCCAGTAGTATAGAATTCGGGCCCCAGCATTTT.

The chain uses TRBV29-1 and TRBJ1-3, with no clear D. The germline V gene encodes CDR1 SQVTM and CDR2 ANQGSEA. V was clipped by 3 bases and J by 4 bases, with 10 bases between them. CDR3 size: 13 residues. For the CDR3, the DNA is TGCAGCGTTGAGTCCTGGGCAGGAAACACCATATATTTT. Translating it yields CSVESWAGNTIYF.

The table lists this clone with a few counts. The V call is TRBV5-5, the J call TRBJ1-1; D gene unclear. The CDR3 is 13 amino acids. V was clipped by 6 bases and J by 3 bases, with 12 bases between them. Germline CDR1 is SGHKS and CDR2 is YYEKEE (reference sequence). The CDR3 bases are TGTGCCAGCACCCTACTGACTGACACTGAAGCTTTCTTT. This codes for CASTLLTDTEAFF.

This chain uses TRBV5-1 with TRBJ2-7, with TRBD1 matching 12 bases. Germline V gene sequence: CDR1 SGHRS, CDR2 YFSETQ. This CDR3 comprises 15 residues. Germline trimming cut 3 bases from V and 5 bases from J; bases unmatched to any gene: 6. CDR3 in amino acids: CASSSAGTGGDEQYF. The DNA for the CDR3 is TGCGCCAGCAGCTCCGCCGGGACAGGGGGCGACGAGCAGTACTTC. Together with reference TRBV5-1 and TRBJ2-7, the CDR3 gives the full variable domain: KAGVTQTPRYLIKTRGQQVTLSCSPISGHRSVSWYQQTPGQGLQFLFEYFSETQRNKGNFPGRFSGRQFSNSRSEMNVSTLELGDSALYLCASSSAGTGGDEQYFGPGTRLTVT.

V usage is TRBV19 and J usage is TRBJ2-7, with a tentative D call TRBD1 (6 bases). V lost 1 base and J 1 base, leaving 11 bases between the germline ends. The CDR3 extends over 15 amino acids. CDR1 is LNHDA, CDR2 SQIVND, per germline (reference sequence). The CDR3 nucleotides are TGTGCCAGTAGTATAGGAGGCAGGGGATCCTACGAGCAGTACTTC. Translation: CASSIGGRGSYEQYF. Drawing the rest from reference TRBV19 and TRBJ2-7, the complete variable domain is DGGITQSPKYLFRKEGQNVTLSCEQNLNHDAMYWYRQDPGQGLRLIYYSQIVNDFQKGDIAEGYSVSREKKESFPLTVTSAQKNPTAFYLCASSIGGRGSYEQYFGPGTRLTVT.

The chain carries TRBV2 and TRBJ1-2, with TRBD1 matching 8 bases. The CDR3 runs to 15 residues. The germline gives CDR1 SNHLY, CDR2 FYNNEI. V shed 3 bases and J 0 bases; nucleotides not matched to a gene: 3. The CDR3 region is CASSDPGGTNYGYTF. The CDR3 bases are TGTGCCAGCAGTGATCCAGGGGGCACTAACTATGGCTACACCTTC.

The chain recombines TRBV7-9 with TRBJ2-7; 9 bases fit TRBD2. The CDR3 sequence is 14 residues long. After removal of 5 bases from V and 4 bases from J, the junction contained 6 bases not matched to a gene. Germline CDR1 reads SEHNR; CDR2 reads FQNEAQ (reference sequence). The CDR3 protein is CASSPPGLAYEQYF. The CDR3 region has the DNA TGTGCCAGCAGCCCACCGGGACTAGCTTACGAGCAGTACTTC.

This chain links TRBV15 with TRBJ2-6, with TRBD1 as a possible D gene (6 bases). Trimming pared 2 bases from V and 0 bases from J, leaving 14 bases between. Germline loops: CDR1 LNHNV, CDR2 YYDKDF (reference sequence). The CDR3 covers 18 residues. The CDR3 DNA is TGTGCCACCAGCAGACCCACCGGACAGCCCTCTGGGGCCAACGTCCTGACTTTC. Protein product: CATSRPTGQPSGANVLTF.

The CDR3 sequence: CSVDGRAVFGGYTF. DNA for the CDR3: TGCAGCGTTGACGGCAGGGCAGTTTTTGGTGGCTACACCTTC. This chain connects TRBV29-1 to TRBJ1-2; maybe TRBD1 (5 bases). The CDR3 is made up of 14 amino acids. The V and J ends lost 3 bases and 7 bases respectively, with 18 bases between them. The germline V gene encodes CDR1 SQVTM and CDR2 ANQGSEA.

The rearrangement links TRBV11-2 to TRBJ2-2; 15 bases fit TRBD2. V was clipped by 6 bases and J by 4 bases; unmatched bases: 12. This CDR3 spans 19 amino acids. The germline CDR1 and CDR2 sequences are SGHAT and FQNNGV. The CDR3 region has the DNA TGTGCCAGCAGACCGCGGACTAGCGGGGGGGCCGGTGGCACCGGGGAGCTGTTTTTT. This translates into CASRPRTSGGAGGTGELFF.

The V call is TRBV5-6, the J call TRBJ2-5; D is possibly TRBD1 (5 bases). Germline lookup yields CDR1 SGHDT and CDR2 YYEEEE. CDR3 length: 14 amino acids. V lost 2 bases and J lost 1, with 9 bases in between. The chain's CDR3 is CASSFRQIQETQYF. The CDR3 DNA reads TGTGCCAGCAGCTTCCGACAGATCCAAGAGACCCAGTACTTC.

The chain is built from TRBV21-1 and TRBJ1-3; the table names TRBD1, a call not compared with the DNA. TRBV21-1 is marked as a pseudogene. The CDR3 runs 18 residues. The CDR3 DNA follows: TGTGCCAGCAGCAAAAAAAGCCTACAGGGGGTCTCTGGAAACACCATATATTTT. Translated, it gives CASSKKSLQGVSGNTIYF.

Here the CDR3 DNA reads TGTGCCAGCAGCTTTGCGGGAGGACCTTACGAGCAGTACTTC. Translated: CASSFAGGPYEQYF. This chain joins TRBV7-3 and TRBJ2-7; 8 positions agree with TRBD2. CDR3 length: 14 amino acids. From germline, CDR1 is SGHTA and CDR2 FQGTGA. The ends lost 3 bases at V and 4 bases at J; junction bases unmatched: 5.

The table lists this clone with a count of one. The gene calls are TRBV9 and TRBJ2-2; perhaps TRBD1 as D (6 bases). V lost 0 bases and J 5 bases, leaving 23 bases between the germline ends. This CDR3 is 19 amino acids long. Germline CDR1 is SGDLS and CDR2 is YYNGEE. In nucleotides, the CDR3 is TGTGCCAGCAGCGTAGAGAGGGGGTGGCTAGCTGGAGCAACCGGGGAGCTGTTTTTT. Protein: CASSVERGWLAGATGELFF. The whole variable domain, remainder taken from reference TRBV9 and TRBJ2-2, is DSGVTQTPKHLITATGQRVTLRCSPRSGDLSVYWYQQSLDQGLQFLIQYYNGEERAKGNILERFSAQQFPDLHSELNLSSLELGDSALYFCASSVERGWLAGATGELFFGEGSRLTVL.

This chain links TRBV28 with TRBJ2-7; D gene ambiguous. The length of the CDR3 is 16 residues. The germline gives CDR1 MDHEN, CDR2 SYDVKM. V lost 2 bases to trimming and J lost 0 bases, with 14 bases between them. DNA of the CDR3: TGTGCCAGCAGTTTAAGTCCTGATCGGTTCTCCTACGAGCAGTACTTC. Protein sequence: CASSLSPDRFSYEQYF.

V usage is TRBV5-4 and J usage is TRBJ1-1; tentative D call: TRBD1 (5 bases). Germline CDR1 SGHNT, CDR2 YYREEE (reference sequence). V was trimmed by 2 bases and J by 4 bases, leaving 12 bases between them. CDR3 length: 14 residues. The CDR3 DNA sequence: TGTGCCAGCAGCTTCTTCCAGGGTTCCACTGAAGCTTTCTTT. Encoded protein: CASSFFQGSTEAFF. The full variable domain, with the rest looked up from reference TRBV5-4 and TRBJ1-1, is ETGVTQSPTHLIKTRGQQVTLRCSSQSGHNTVSWYQQALGQGPQFIFQYYREEENGRGNFPPRFSGLQFPNYSSELNVNALELDDSALYLCASSFFQGSTEAFFGQGTRLTVV.

The J gene is TRBJ1-1, the V gene TRBV28; TRBD1 matches at 9 bases. Unmatched junction bases numbered 10, after V lost 7 bases and J lost 4 bases. Germline V gene lookup returns CDR1 MDHEN and CDR2 SYDVKM. The CDR3 runs 15 residues. Here the CDR3 DNA reads TGTGCCAGCACTCCGGCCGGGGACAGGGTCACTGAAGCTTTCTTT. This translates into CASTPAGDRVTEAFF. Full variable domain (missing parts from reference TRBV28 and TRBJ1-1): DVKVTQSSRYLVKRTGEKVFLECVQDMDHENMFWYRQDPGLGLRLIYFSYDVKMKEKGDIPEGYSVSREKKERFSLILESASTNQTSMYLCASTPAGDRVTEAFFGQGTRLTVV.

J is TRBJ1-6 and V is TRBV2; 9 bases match TRBD1. Looked up from germline, CDR1 is SNHLY and CDR2 is FYNNEI. The V and J ends lost 6 bases and 0 bases, in that order; junction bases with no gene match: 6. The CDR3 length is 17 residues. The CDR3 nucleotides are TGTGCCAGCAGACGGACAGGGGCCAGCTCCTATAATTCACCCCTCCACTTT. It yields the protein CASRRTGASSYNSPLHF.

This rearrangement joins TRBV5-4 to TRBJ2-2; maybe TRBD1 (7 bases). Trimming removed 2 bases at V and 4 bases at J, with 12 bases between. The CDR3 runs to 15 residues. Germline V gives CDR1 SGHNT, CDR2 YYREEE (reference sequence). In DNA form, the CDR3 reads TGTGCCAGCAGCTTATCAGGGGGGATCACCGGGGAGCTGTTTTTT. Translation: CASSLSGGITGELFF.

The chain combines TRBV28 with TRBJ1-1; tentative D call: TRBD1 (5 bases). With 6 bases removed from V and 8 bases from J, the gap between germline ends came to 16 bases. The CDR3 length is 13 residues. Germline V gene lookup returns CDR1 MDHEN and CDR2 SYDVKM. The CDR3 bases are TGTGCCAGCAGCTTTCGACCGGGGGGAGAAGCTTTCTTT. Translation gives CASSFRPGGEAFF.

Written as DNA, the CDR3 is TGTGCCAGCAGTTTATTGGGTGGCGGGAACACTGAAGCTTTCTTT. Translation gives CASSLLGGGNTEAFF. The J gene is TRBJ1-1, the V gene TRBV6-1; D unresolved. The V end was cut by 5 bases, the J end by 1 base, with 14 bases between. Germline CDR1 and CDR2: MNHNS and SASEGT. There are 15 residues in the CDR3.

Details on this clone: At one boundary the junction diverges from the germline segment, which might be a read error. The chain has TRBV19 and TRBJ1-1; 7 bases are shared with TRBD1. CDR3 size: 16 residues. Germline CDR1 and CDR2: LNHDA and SQIVND (reference sequence). CDR3 loop: CASSTELWTGNTEASF. The CDR3 bases are TGTGCCAGTAGTACCGAACTTTGGACAGGAAACACTGAAGCTTCCTTT.

The chain uses TRBV7-9 and TRBJ2-5; possible D gene TRBD1, 6 bases. The V gene lost 6 bases and the J gene lost 2 bases, with 10 bases spanning the gap. CDR1 is SEHNR, CDR2 FQNEAQ, per germline (reference sequence). The CDR3 sequence is 13 residues long. In nucleotides, the CDR3 is TGTGCCAGCAGGACCGGGACACAAGAGACCCAGTACTTC. It is translated as CASRTGTQETQYF.